This T cell receptor (beta chain) was sequenced during a study of T cell clonotyping in hematopoietic cell transplantation. Whole-study findings and limits: Few recipient clonotypes overlapped donors; over 95% were de novo at given depth. Pathologically expanded recipient clonotypes increased progressively from day 30 to day 180 as diversity fell. Cells were unsorted, so CD4 and CD8 contributions were not separated.

Remarks on this clone: Antigen unknown.

Some clones are missing from TCRdb's copy, which holds only in-frame ones; the method was immunoSEQ multiplex PCR. The sample yields 60,000 to 75,000 clones, over 90% seen once. The sequenced material came from peripheral blood mononuclear cells. This TCR derives from a man between 50 and 59 years old in good health. Some clones in this sample may be carry-over from other donors' samples.

Here the CDR3 reads CASRLPGTPGDTIYF. The CDR3 DNA is TGTGCCAGCAGATTACCCGGGACACCAGGAGACACCATATATTTT. The chain carries TRBV28 and TRBJ1-3; tentatively, D is TRBD1 (6 bases). Between the trimmed V and J ends, which lost 6 bases and 8 bases, there was a span of 20 bases. This CDR3 spans 15 amino acids. The V gene's germline CDR1 is MDHEN and CDR2 SYDVKM.